Listed below are T cell receptor beta chains from one sample, sequenced in a study of beta chain features in type 1 diabetes. Profiling relied on immunoSEQ multiplex PCR, and the TCRdb table lists in-frame clones only, not all of them. In the table there are more than 60,000 clones, about 60% of which are singletons. Sequenced input: Tregs from blood. The receptors were sampled from a woman aged 18-29 years in good health. Each CDR3 is given with its conserved first and last residue. D genes are given only for firm matches. Not every row has a clone size; where given, it reads once, few, many or a size class.

abundance: .; v_gene: TRBV5-4; j_gene: TRBJ2-3; d_gene: TRBD2; CDR3nt: TGTGCCAGCAGCTTGGCCTCACTAGCGGGGGGGCATGGCACAGATACGCAGTATTTT; CDR3aa: CASSLASLAGGHGTDTQYF
abundance: .; v_gene: TRBV5-4; j_gene: TRBJ1-1; d_gene: TRBD1; CDR3nt: TGTGCCAGCAGCTTTGAGGGGGCCAGCACTGAAGCTTTCTTT; CDR3aa: CASSFEGASTEAFF
abundance: .; v_gene: TRBV27; j_gene: TRBJ2-3; d_gene: .; CDR3nt: TGTGCCAGCAGTCCCCTAGGAGATACGCAGTATTTT; CDR3aa: CASSPLGDTQYF
abundance: .; v_gene: TRBV7-2; j_gene: TRBJ1-5; d_gene: .; CDR3nt: TGTGCCAGCAGTTTTTCTGGGCGGGACAATCAGCCCCAGCATTTT; CDR3aa: CASSFSGRDNQPQHF
abundance: few; v_gene: TRBV19; j_gene: TRBJ2-1; d_gene: TRBD2; CDR3nt: TGTGCCAGTAGTATAAGGGCTAGCGGGTCCTACAATGAGCAGTTCTTC; CDR3aa: CASSIRASGSYNEQFF
abundance: .; v_gene: TRBV12-5; j_gene: TRBJ1-1; d_gene: TRBD1; CDR3nt: TGTGCTAGTGACGGACAGGATTTGAACACTGAAGCTTTCTTT; CDR3aa: CASDGQDLNTEAFF
abundance: .; v_gene: TRBV7-2; j_gene: TRBJ2-4; d_gene: TRBD1; CDR3nt: TGTGCCAGCAGCATGACAGGGGGGGCCAAAAACATTCAGTACTTC; CDR3aa: CASSMTGGAKNIQYF
abundance: .; v_gene: TRBV2; j_gene: TRBJ1-2; d_gene: .; CDR3nt: TGTGCCAGCAGTGAAGCACGGGGGGCTGGCTACACCTTC; CDR3aa: CASSEARGAGYTF
abundance: .; v_gene: TRBV7-9; j_gene: TRBJ1-3; d_gene: TRBD1; CDR3nt: TGTGCCAGCAGCTCCTGGGACAGGGCGGTTGGAAACACCATATATTTT; CDR3aa: CASSSWDRAVGNTIYF
abundance: few; v_gene: TRBV7-9; j_gene: TRBJ2-7; d_gene: .; CDR3nt: TGTGCCAGCAGCTTAGAAGGGGCGCTTGCGTACGAGCAGTACTTC; CDR3aa: CASSLEGALAYEQYF
abundance: .; v_gene: TRBV2; j_gene: TRBJ2-1; d_gene: .; CDR3nt: TGTGCCAGCAGTGAGGGCCAGCGGGAGCAGTTCTTC; CDR3aa: CASSEGQREQFF
abundance: .; v_gene: TRBV5-1; j_gene: TRBJ1-3; d_gene: TRBD1; CDR3nt: TGCGCCAGCAGCTTCGGGACAGGGTTCTCTGGAAACACCATATATTTT; CDR3aa: CASSFGTGFSGNTIYF
abundance: .; v_gene: TRBV4-2; j_gene: TRBJ1-4; d_gene: .; CDR3nt: TGTGCCAGCAGCCAATACGGGGCAACTAATGAAAAACTGTTTTTT; CDR3aa: CASSQYGATNEKLFF
abundance: .; v_gene: TRBV10-3; j_gene: TRBJ2-5; d_gene: TRBD2; CDR3nt: TGTGCCATCAGTGGGGGACTAGCGGGGCCGGGGGAGACCCAGTACTTC; CDR3aa: CAISGGLAGPGETQYF
abundance: .; v_gene: TRBV9; j_gene: TRBJ1-6; d_gene: TRBD1; CDR3nt: TGTGCCAGCAGCGCCACCGGGACAGGATCACCCCTCCACTTT; CDR3aa: CASSATGTGSPLHF
abundance: .; v_gene: TRBV19; j_gene: TRBJ2-2; d_gene: TRBD2; CDR3nt: TGTGCCAGTAAGATCCCTAGCGGGACAAACACCGGGGAGCTGTTTTTT; CDR3aa: CASKIPSGTNTGELFF
abundance: .; v_gene: TRBV6-5; j_gene: TRBJ2-7; d_gene: TRBD1; CDR3nt: TGTGCCAGCAGGACAGGGGCCAACGAGCAGTACTTC; CDR3aa: CASRTGANEQYF
abundance: once; v_gene: TRBV19; j_gene: TRBJ1-4; d_gene: TRBD1; CDR3nt: TGTGCCAGTAGTGGACAGGGGGATGAAAAACTGTTTTTT; CDR3aa: CASSGQGDEKLFF
abundance: .; v_gene: TRBV5-1; j_gene: TRBJ2-2; d_gene: TRBD1; CDR3nt: TGCGCCAGCAGCGGGACCCCGGGACAGCATCTTATAGGCGGGGAGCTGTTTTTT; CDR3aa: CASSGTPGQHLIGGELFF
abundance: .; v_gene: TRBV25-1; j_gene: TRBJ1-4; d_gene: TRBD1; CDR3nt: TGTGCCAGTTCGCGTGCAGGGGGAGATAATGAAAAACTGTTTTTT; CDR3aa: CASSRAGGDNEKLFF
abundance: .; v_gene: TRBV10-2; j_gene: TRBJ1-3; d_gene: .; CDR3nt: TGCGCCAGCAGTCCCGGGGGGGCAGGTTACTTTCACTCTGGAAACACCATATATTTT; CDR3aa: CASSPGGAGYFHSGNTIYF
abundance: few; v_gene: TRBV20-1; j_gene: TRBJ1-1; d_gene: .; CDR3nt: TGCAGTGCTAGACTTAACACTGAAGCTTTCTTT; CDR3aa: CSARLNTEAFF
abundance: few; v_gene: TRBV2; j_gene: TRBJ1-1; d_gene: TRBD1; CDR3nt: TGTGCCAGCAGTTCCGACAGGGCCACTGAAGCTTTCTTT; CDR3aa: CASSSDRATEAFF
abundance: .; v_gene: TRBV23-1; j_gene: TRBJ2-1; d_gene: TRBD1; CDR3nt: TGCGCCAGCAGACCCCCCCCACAGGGGGATGAGCAGTTCTTC; CDR3aa: CASRPPPQGDEQFF
abundance: .; v_gene: TRBV7-9; j_gene: TRBJ2-5; d_gene: TRBD2; CDR3nt: TGTGCCAGCAGCTTCGGGGGGGAAGAGACCCAGTACTTC; CDR3aa: CASSFGGEETQYF
abundance: .; v_gene: TRBV10-3; j_gene: TRBJ2-3; d_gene: TRBD2; CDR3nt: TGTGCCATCAGTGCAGCGGGGGACACAGATACGCAGTATTTT; CDR3aa: CAISAAGDTDTQYF
abundance: few; v_gene: TRBV7-2; j_gene: TRBJ2-3; d_gene: .; CDR3nt: TGTGCCAGCAGCCCCCCCGGGGTAGAGGGAGATACGCAGTATTTT; CDR3aa: CASSPPGVEGDTQYF
abundance: once; v_gene: TRBV7-2; j_gene: TRBJ2-7; d_gene: TRBD2; CDR3nt: TGTGCCAGCAGCTCTAGCGGTTCCTACGAGCAGTACTTC; CDR3aa: CASSSSGSYEQYF
abundance: few; v_gene: TRBV14; j_gene: TRBJ2-2; d_gene: TRBD1; CDR3nt: TGTGCCAGCAGCCAAGTTCGACAGGGGACTCCCGGGGAGCTGTTTTTT; CDR3aa: CASSQVRQGTPGELFF
abundance: .; v_gene: TRBV7-2; j_gene: TRBJ1-1; d_gene: TRBD1; CDR3nt: TGTGCCAGCAGCTCACCGGACAGGGGCACCACTGAAGCTTTCTTT; CDR3aa: CASSSPDRGTTEAFF
abundance: .; v_gene: TRBV10-3; j_gene: TRBJ2-3; d_gene: TRBD2; CDR3nt: TGTGCCATCTCGGGAGGGCTTCCCACAGATACGCAGTATTTT; CDR3aa: CAISGGLPTDTQYF
abundance: .; v_gene: TRBV5-4; j_gene: TRBJ2-2; d_gene: TRBD2; CDR3nt: TGTGCCAGCAGCTTGGGCACTAGCGGGAGTTCTACCGGGGAGCTGTTTTTT; CDR3aa: CASSLGTSGSSTGELFF
abundance: few; v_gene: TRBV10-3; j_gene: TRBJ2-3; d_gene: .; CDR3nt: TGTGCCATAGGGGCAGATACGCAGTATTTT; CDR3aa: CAIGADTQYF
abundance: .; v_gene: TRBV27; j_gene: TRBJ1-1; d_gene: .; CDR3nt: TGTGCCAGCAGTTTAGTAGGGGCGGGGGCCACTGAAGCTTTCTTT; CDR3aa: CASSLVGAGATEAFF
abundance: .; v_gene: TRBV5-1; j_gene: TRBJ2-2; d_gene: TRBD2; CDR3nt: TGCGCCAGCTACCGTAGCGGGGGAGAAACCGGGGAGCTGTTTTTT; CDR3aa: CASYRSGGETGELFF
abundance: few; v_gene: TRBV7-2; j_gene: TRBJ2-7; d_gene: .; CDR3nt: TGTGCCAGCAGCTTAGGCACCGCGGTGTACTTC; CDR3aa: CASSLGTAVYF
abundance: once; v_gene: TRBV6-1; j_gene: TRBJ2-7; d_gene: .; CDR3nt: TGTGCCAGCAGTGAACTAGGCAGGGGCTCCTCCTACGAGCAGTACTTC; CDR3aa: CASSELGRGSSYEQYF
abundance: few; v_gene: TRBV25-1; j_gene: TRBJ1-1; d_gene: TRBD1; CDR3nt: TGTGCCAGCAGTAGGGGGGACAGGTCCGTCACTGAAGCTTTCTTT; CDR3aa: CASSRGDRSVTEAFF
abundance: .; v_gene: TRBV7-9; j_gene: TRBJ2-7; d_gene: TRBD1; CDR3nt: TGTGCCAGCAGCTGGACAGGCAGCTCTTACGAGCAGTACTTC; CDR3aa: CASSWTGSSYEQYF
abundance: .; v_gene: TRBV19; j_gene: TRBJ1-5; d_gene: .; CDR3nt: TGTGCCAGTAGTATCGCCATTGGTGGGCATCAGCCCCAGCATTTT; CDR3aa: CASSIAIGGHQPQHF
abundance: .; v_gene: TRBV7-9; j_gene: TRBJ1-3; d_gene: TRBD1; CDR3nt: TGTGCCAGCAGCTCAACAGGGGAAGGAGGAAACACCATATATTTT; CDR3aa: CASSSTGEGGNTIYF
abundance: few; v_gene: TRBV29-1; j_gene: TRBJ1-3; d_gene: .; CDR3nt: TGCAGCGTTGAAGATCCCAGGGGCTCTGGAAACACCATATATTTT; CDR3aa: CSVEDPRGSGNTIYF
abundance: few; v_gene: TRBV7-2; j_gene: TRBJ2-2; d_gene: TRBD2; CDR3nt: TGTGCCAGCAGCTGGACTAGCGGGAGTCGCACCGGGGAGCTGTTTTTT; CDR3aa: CASSWTSGSRTGELFF
abundance: .; v_gene: TRBV6-6; j_gene: TRBJ2-2; d_gene: .; CDR3nt: TGTGCCAGCAGGGCTCTAGGAGGTAGCATAACCGGGGAGCTGTTTTTT; CDR3aa: CASRALGGSITGELFF
abundance: few; v_gene: TRBV27; j_gene: TRBJ2-1; d_gene: TRBD1; CDR3nt: TGTGCCAGCAGTCCGGGACAGGGAGGGGAAAATGAGCAGTTCTTC; CDR3aa: CASSPGQGGENEQFF
abundance: .; v_gene: TRBV6-6; j_gene: TRBJ2-7; d_gene: TRBD1; CDR3nt: TGTGCCAGCAGCACAACGACCGGGACAGGGGTCCTCGAGCAGTACTTC; CDR3aa: CASSTTTGTGVLEQYF
abundance: .; v_gene: TRBV12-2; j_gene: TRBJ1-5; d_gene: .; CDR3nt: TGTGCAAGTCCCCCACCCGGCTCCGCCGGGGAGCCCCAGCATTTT; CDR3aa: CASPPPGSAGEPQHF
abundance: few; v_gene: TRBV5-1; j_gene: TRBJ1-4; d_gene: .; CDR3nt: TGCGCCAGCAGCTTGCGGTCTTCCACTAATGAAAAACTGTTTTTT; CDR3aa: CASSLRSSTNEKLFF
abundance: few; v_gene: TRBV2; j_gene: TRBJ2-7; d_gene: TRBD2; CDR3nt: TGTGCCAGCAGGGCGGGGGTCTTGACGTCCTACGAGCAGTACTTC; CDR3aa: CASRAGVLTSYEQYF
abundance: few; v_gene: TRBV7-2; j_gene: TRBJ1-2; d_gene: .; CDR3nt: TGTGCCAGCAGCTTAGTTCAAGGCAGGGAGGTTTTCACCTTC; CDR3aa: CASSLVQGREVFTF
abundance: .; v_gene: TRBV5-1; j_gene: TRBJ2-4; d_gene: TRBD2; CDR3nt: TGCGCCAGCAGCTTAGCGGGATTGGGAAACATTCAGTACTTC; CDR3aa: CASSLAGLGNIQYF
abundance: .; v_gene: TRBV29-1; j_gene: TRBJ1-2; d_gene: .; CDR3nt: TGCAGCTGGTGGGAGGGTTCAGGTGGCTACACCTTC; CDR3aa: CSWWEGSGGYTF
abundance: few; v_gene: TRBV27; j_gene: TRBJ2-1; d_gene: TRBD1; CDR3nt: TGTGCCAGCAGTCCCAGGACAGGGGGCTTCAATGAGCAGTTCTTC; CDR3aa: CASSPRTGGFNEQFF
abundance: few; v_gene: TRBV7-2; j_gene: TRBJ2-1; d_gene: .; CDR3nt: TGTGCCAGCAGCTTACGGGATCGGCAGCCCCGGGAGTTCTTC; CDR3aa: CASSLRDRQPREFF
abundance: .; v_gene: TRBV11-2; j_gene: TRBJ2-1; d_gene: .; CDR3nt: TGTGCCAGCAGCTGGCGGGTCGGGGGTAATGAGCAGTTCTTC; CDR3aa: CASSWRVGGNEQFF
abundance: .; v_gene: TRBV5-4; j_gene: TRBJ2-3; d_gene: .; CDR3nt: TGTGCCAGCAGCTTCCCTTCAGGGGGCACAGATACGCAGTATTTT; CDR3aa: CASSFPSGGTDTQYF
abundance: .; v_gene: TRBV5-1; j_gene: TRBJ2-1; d_gene: TRBD1; CDR3nt: TGCGCCAGCAGCTTGGGCCTTACCTCCGGGACAGGGGTCGATGAGCAGTTCTTC; CDR3aa: CASSLGLTSGTGVDEQFF
abundance: few; v_gene: TRBV7-9; j_gene: TRBJ2-7; d_gene: .; CDR3nt: TGTGCCAGCAGCTTAGCGACCGGAGGGAGGTCCTACGAGCAGTACTTC; CDR3aa: CASSLATGGRSYEQYF
abundance: .; v_gene: TRBV10-3; j_gene: TRBJ1-1; d_gene: .; CDR3nt: TGTGCCATCAGACACGGAATCAGGGATAACACTGAAGCTTTCTTT; CDR3aa: CAIRHGIRDNTEAFF
abundance: .; v_gene: TRBV4-1; j_gene: TRBJ1-4; d_gene: .; CDR3nt: TGCGCCAGCAGCCAAGGACAGTTCAATGAAAAACTGTTTTTT; CDR3aa: CASSQGQFNEKLFF